Reported below is one T cell receptor beta chain. Its antigen is currently unknown. Since a much larger clone is just one base distant, this may be a read error. Samples came from axillary lymph nodes draining the breast cancer. This entry belongs to a study of breast tumors, draining lymph nodes, adjacent tissues. One entry per CDR3 protein, called by TCRdb with MiXCR from the multiplex PCR reads. The sample has about 140,000 distinct CDR3 sequences; more than 20% are singletons. Study-wide points: Luminal-like breast cancer showed significantly greater tumor-nontumor repertoire similarity than basal-like breast cancer did. Tumor repertoires ranked between lymph nodes and nontumor tissue in diversity, with V and J gene preferences.

The sequence was collected from a female donor with breast cancer. Some clones in this sample may be carry-over from other donors' samples. The specimen sequenced was axillary lymph node tissue.

The CDR3 sequence: CAASAGAETQYF. The DNA of the CDR3 is TGTGCCGCCAGTGCCGGAGCAGAGACCCAGTACTTC. This sequence joins TRBV15 and TRBJ2-5; D gene ambiguous. The CDR3 contains 12 residues. Germline CDR1 and CDR2: LNHNV and YYDKDF (reference sequence). The whole variable domain, remainder taken from reference TRBV15 and TRBJ2-5, is DAMVIQNPRYQVTQFGKPVTLSCSQTLNHNVMYWYQQKSSQAPKLLFHYYDKDFNNEADTPDNFQSRRPNTSFCFLDIRSPGLGDTAMYLCAASAGAETQYFGPGTRLLVL.